Listed here are 14 T cell receptor beta chains from one sample, sequenced in a study of Tregs in tolerant kidney transplant recipients. Only in-frame clones appear in the TCRdb table, and some are missing; sequencing was by immunoSEQ multiplex PCR. This table holds more than 90,000 clones, roughly 92% found once. What was sequenced was CD4+ T cells from blood. The receptors stem from a human donor in good health.

The chain joins TRBV19 to TRBJ1-5, with D perhaps matching TRBD1 (5 bases). Trimming removed 9 bases from V and 1 base from J, with 16 bases in between. Germline-derived CDR1 and CDR2 are LNHDA and SQIVND (reference sequence). The CDR3 is made up of 15 amino acids. In DNA form, the CDR3 reads TGTGCCAGCTGTGAGACGGACATCAGCAATCAGCCCCAGCATTTT. Translation: CASCETDISNQPQHF.

The rearrangement links TRBV29-1 to TRBJ1-4; 8 nucleotides align to TRBD1. The V gene end was trimmed by 3 bases and the J gene end by 4 bases; junction bases not matched to a gene: 4. The CDR3 runs 14 residues. Germline V CDR1 and CDR2: SQVTM, ANQGSEA. This CDR3 reads CSVETGAFNEKLFF. CDR3 nucleotide sequence: TGCAGCGTTGAGACAGGGGCTTTTAATGAAAAACTGTTTTTT.

In nucleotides, the CDR3 is TGTGCCAGCAGTGAAACCAGGGGGGAGACCCAGTACTTC. It codes for CASSETRGETQYF. The V call is TRBV2, the J call TRBJ2-5; 7 bases align to TRBD1. CDR1 and CDR2 (germline): SNHLY, FYNNEI. The CDR3 sequence is 13 residues long. With V trimmed by 2 bases and J by 5 bases, 2 bases remained unmatched.

In its sample, this clone was seen once. This rearrangement joins TRBV27 to TRBJ2-1; TRBD1 matches at 9 bases. The CDR3 is 15 residues long. CDR1 and CDR2 from the germline V gene are MNHEY and SMNVEV (reference sequence). The V gene end was trimmed by 6 bases and the J gene end by 4 bases; junction bases not matched to a gene: 7. In DNA, the CDR3 is TGTGCCAGCAGCAGGACCGGACAGGGGTACAATGAGCAGTTCTTC. Translating it yields CASSRTGQGYNEQFF.

This clone is a singleton in its sample. V gene TRBV5-1 combines with J gene TRBJ2-5, with D perhaps assigned TRBD1 or TRBD2 (6 bases each). Germline lookup yields CDR1 SGHRS and CDR2 YFSETQ. V was clipped by 4 bases and J by 4 bases, with 17 bases between them. The CDR3 spans 15 residues. CDR3: CASSPVPGGAETQYF. The CDR3 DNA reads TGCGCCAGCAGCCCCGTTCCCGGGGGCGCAGAGACCCAGTACTTC.

This clone was recorded only once. V gene TRBV4-1 combines with J gene TRBJ2-3; D tentatively reads TRBD1 or TRBD2 (5 bases each). Trimming shortened V by 0 bases and J by 4 bases, and 11 bases separated the two germline ends. Germline V lookup: CDR1 MGHRA, CDR2 YSYEKL. The CDR3 is 15 amino acids. The CDR3 nucleotides are TGCGCCAGCAGCCAAGATAGACTGGGGGCAGATACGCAGTATTTT. Its protein is CASSQDRLGADTQYF.

This clone came up a few times. The rearrangement links TRBV6-1 to TRBJ1-6, with 7 bases matching TRBD1. Losses at the gene ends were 5 bases for V and 6 bases for J; bases not matched to a gene: 1. Germline assignment: CDR1 MNHNS and CDR2 SASEGT. This CDR3 comprises 13 residues. This CDR3 is CASSRDSNSPLHF. The CDR3 nucleotides are TGTGCCAGCAGTCGGGACAGTAATTCACCCCTCCACTTT.

This sequence joins TRBV2 and TRBJ2-4, with 11 bases identical to TRBD2. After removal of 8 bases from V and 6 bases from J, the junction contained 6 bases not matched to a gene. This CDR3 has 14 amino acids. CDR1 is SNHLY, CDR2 FYNNEI, per germline. CDR3 sequence reads: CASSRLAGLNIQYF. CDR3 nucleotide sequence: TGTGCCAGCTCACGACTAGCGGGGTTAAACATTCAGTACTTC.

This chain links TRBV6-1 with TRBJ1-1; 7 positions match TRBD1. This CDR3 is 14 amino acids long. Looked up from germline, CDR1 is MNHNS and CDR2 is SASEGT. V lost 2 bases and J lost 2; bases outside the gene matches: 2. CDR3 region: CASSERDSNTEAFF. The CDR3 DNA reads as TGTGCCAGCAGTGAAAGGGACAGTAACACTGAAGCTTTCTTT.

This chain joins TRBV5-4 and TRBJ2-5; TRBD1 matches at 9 bases. Germline lookup yields CDR1 SGHNT and CDR2 YYREEE (reference sequence). The length of the CDR3 is 15 residues. Unmatched junction bases numbered 11, after V lost 7 bases and J lost 4 bases. The CDR3 DNA follows: TGTGCCAGCCCGGGGGGACAGGGAATGTTAGAGACCCAGTACTTC. Protein: CASPGGQGMLETQYF.

The chain is built from TRBV5-8 and TRBJ1-5; D is undetermined. V lost 1 base and J 7 bases, leaving 6 bases between the germline ends. Germline V gives CDR1 SGHTS, CDR2 YDEGEE. The CDR3 consists of 12 residues. In nucleotides, the CDR3 is TGTGCCAGCAGCTTGTTTCGGCAGCCCCAGCATTTT. Its protein is CASSLFRQPQHF.

V gene TRBV20-1 combines with J gene TRBJ1-3; D gene ambiguous. This CDR3 comprises 11 residues. Germline V lookup: CDR1 DFQATT, CDR2 SNEGSKA (reference sequence). V gave up 5 bases and J gave up 4 bases, with 6 bases separating them. The CDR3, as DNA: TGCAGTGCTTCAGCCGGAAACACCATATATTTT. Its protein is CSASAGNTIYF.

A remark on this clone: Other DNA sequences in this sample translate to the same CDR3. The rearrangement links TRBV14 to TRBJ2-7; D remains ambiguous. The germline V gene has CDR1 SGHDN and CDR2 FVKESK. The CDR3 loop spans 13 amino acids. V was cut by 0 bases and J by 4 bases, with 7 bases left in between. For the CDR3, the DNA is TGTGCCAGCAGCCAAGAGTTGGGATACGAGCAGTACTTC. Translated: CASSQELGYEQYF.

The gene calls are TRBV19 and TRBJ2-3, with D possibly being TRBD1 (6 bases). V was trimmed by 2 bases and J by 1 base, leaving 13 bases between them. This CDR3 spans 16 amino acids. Germline-derived CDR1 and CDR2 are LNHDA and SQIVND (reference sequence). The CDR3 DNA is TGTGCCAGTAGTATATTGTCGGACAGACGCACAGATACGCAGTATTTT. This translates into CASSILSDRRTDTQYF.